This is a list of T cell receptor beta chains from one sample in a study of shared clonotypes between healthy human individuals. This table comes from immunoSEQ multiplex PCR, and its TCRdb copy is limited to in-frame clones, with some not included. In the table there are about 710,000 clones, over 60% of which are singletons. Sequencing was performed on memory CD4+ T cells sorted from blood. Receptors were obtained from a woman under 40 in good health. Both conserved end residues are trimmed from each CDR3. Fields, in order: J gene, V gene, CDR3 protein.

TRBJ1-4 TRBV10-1 ARSTGKEEKLF
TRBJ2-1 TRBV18 ASSPPSKAGLDNEQF
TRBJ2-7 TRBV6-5 ASSLPRGGQLYEQY
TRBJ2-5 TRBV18 ASSPEQLQETQY
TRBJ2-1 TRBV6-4 ASSAVSAGEQF
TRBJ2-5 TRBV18 ASSMTVQETQY
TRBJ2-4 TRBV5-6 ASSLYQTVAKNIQY
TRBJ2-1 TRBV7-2 ASSLSLHEQF
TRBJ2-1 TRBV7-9 ASSLLHEQF
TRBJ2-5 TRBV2 ASRKNAGGETQY
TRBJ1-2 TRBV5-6 ASSQQQVHHYGYT
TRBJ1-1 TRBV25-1 ASIGILEAF
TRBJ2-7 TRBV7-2 ASRSTGTSTYEQY
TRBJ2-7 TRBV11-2 ASSLGASSYEQY
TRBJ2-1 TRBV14 ASGGAGGYNEQF
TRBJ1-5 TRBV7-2 ASSLDGASNQPQH
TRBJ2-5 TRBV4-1 ASSSGQDQETQY
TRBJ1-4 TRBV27 ASSLRDRNEKLF
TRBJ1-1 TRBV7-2 ASSLGQGKAF
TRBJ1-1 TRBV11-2 ASSLGQGRRFAEAF
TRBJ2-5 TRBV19 ASSTDGVATTQY
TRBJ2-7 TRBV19 ASSIAIPGHRWLYYEQY
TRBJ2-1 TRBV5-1 ASSGGTSGTYNEQF
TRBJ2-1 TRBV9 ASSVEAYNEQF
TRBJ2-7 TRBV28 ASNRPSVPYEQY
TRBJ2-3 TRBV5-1 ASSLGESGSTDTQY
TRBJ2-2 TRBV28 ASSLYLGLAGDTGELF
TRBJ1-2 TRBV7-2 ASSPLGWSNYGYT
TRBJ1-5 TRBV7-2 ASSVQRDQPQH
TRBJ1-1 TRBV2 ASRNEGVGTEAF
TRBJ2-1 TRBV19 ASATGGLGAYEQF
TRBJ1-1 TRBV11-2 ASSLAQGGRGAF
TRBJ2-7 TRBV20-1 SASYSYEQY
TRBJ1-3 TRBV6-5 ASSYIGGSGNTIY
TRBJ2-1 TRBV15 ATSRDGVAGEQF
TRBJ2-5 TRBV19 ASSMYDGSQETQY
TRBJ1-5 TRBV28 ASTGSNNQPQH
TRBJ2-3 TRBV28 ASAPGDTDTQY
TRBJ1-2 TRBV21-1 ASSNNRIAHYGYT
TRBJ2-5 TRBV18 ASSPSFGQGETQY
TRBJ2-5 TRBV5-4 ASSLRHEETQY
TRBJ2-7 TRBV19 ASSSVLAGLYEQY
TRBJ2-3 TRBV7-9 ASSIRAGGRALGDTQY